Shown below are 11 T cell receptor beta chains from a single sample sequenced in a study of T cells in Graves' hyperthyroidism and ophthalmopathy. RNA transcripts were the template for amplifying TCR beta CDR3 regions. A set of HTBI primers served as the primers for a first-round RT-PCR of the TCR CDR3. TCRdb ran MiXCR on the multiplex PCR reads and lists one entry per CDR3 protein. This table holds 700,000 to 950,000 distinct CDR3 sequences, under 45% found once. Sequencing was done on a sample of blood. These receptors all come from a woman in her thirties or forties with Graves' hyperthyroidism.

About this clonotype itself: A read error may produce the germline difference seen at one junction end. DNA of the CDR3: TGCGCCAGCAGCCAAGTTCGGGACAGTATCTACACTGGAGCTTTCTTT. Translated: CASSQVRDSIYTGAFF. This rearrangement joins TRBV29-1 to TRBJ1-1, with 7 bases matching TRBD1. The CDR3 has 16 amino acids. Germline V CDR1 and CDR2: SQVTM, ANQGSEA.

This clonotype was seen a few times. The chain has TRBV6-5 and TRBJ2-7; no reliable D call. Germline V gives CDR1 MNHEY, CDR2 SVGAGI. The CDR3 contains 14 residues. V lost 0 bases and J 3 bases, leaving 9 bases between the germline ends. The CDR3 coding sequence is TGTGCCAGCAGTTACTCCTACCCAGACTACGAGCAGTACTTC. Residues: CASSYSYPDYEQYF.

The V call is TRBV9, the J call TRBJ1-2; D unresolved. CDR1 SGDLS and CDR2 YYNGEE come from the germline V gene. The V end was cut by 3 bases, the J end by 2 bases, with 17 bases between. There are 16 residues in the CDR3. This chain's CDR3 is CASSGAAQTPNYGYTF. DNA for the CDR3: TGTGCCAGCAGCGGCGCCGCCCAGACACCAAACTATGGCTACACCTTC.

This clonotype showed up many times. This chain uses TRBV12-3 or TRBV12-4 with TRBJ2-5; 13 nucleotides match TRBD2. The ends lost 8 bases at V and 13 bases at J; junction bases unmatched: 10. The CDR3 loop spans 13 amino acids. The CDR3 nucleotides read TGTGCCAGCCGCAGGACTAGCGGGGGACGAGGGTACTTC. Translated: CASRRTSGGRGYF.

The sample holds a few counts of this clonotype. The chain recombines TRBV2 with TRBJ2-5, with a weak D call TRBD2 (6 bases). Germline-derived CDR1 and CDR2 are SNHLY and FYNNEI. V lost 0 bases and J lost 6, with 11 bases in between. The CDR3 is 14 residues long. The CDR3 sequence is CASSEASGGKTQYF. DNA of the CDR3: TGTGCCAGCAGTGAAGCCAGCGGCGGGAAGACCCAGTACTTC.

Details on this clonotype: This likely reflects a read error, since a far larger clone is one base away. In DNA form, the CDR3 reads TGTACCAGCAGTCCAGGGACTACGTACGAGCAGTACTTC. Translating it yields CTSSPGTTYEQYF. J is TRBJ2-7 and V is TRBV13; 7 nucleotides line up with TRBD2. Germline V gene data show CDR1 as PRHDT and CDR2 as FYEKMQ (reference sequence). The CDR3 is 13 amino acids.

The chain links TRBV10-3 to TRBJ2-2; the match to TRBD1 covers 8 bases. Per the germline V gene, CDR1 is ENHRY and CDR2 is SYGVKD. The CDR3 spans 13 residues. Losses at the gene ends were 8 bases for V and 1 base for J; bases not matched to a gene: 0. Here the CDR3 reads CAIDRGNTGELFF. The CDR3 DNA reads TGTGCCATCGACAGGGGGAACACCGGGGAGCTGTTTTTT.

The chain couples TRBV7-9 to TRBJ2-7; TRBD2 matches 7 bases. Trimming took 5 bases from V and 4 from J; bases not matched to a gene: 11. The length of the CDR3 is 15 residues. The V gene's germline CDR1 is SEHNR and CDR2 FQNEAQ (reference sequence). The CDR3 region is CASSQEASGFYEQYF. The CDR3 nucleotides read TGTGCCAGCAGCCAAGAGGCTAGCGGATTTTACGAGCAGTACTTC.

J is TRBJ2-7 and V is TRBV30, with TRBD1 identical over 10 bases. The CDR3 totals 16 residues. Looked up from germline, CDR1 is GTSNPN and CDR2 is SVGIG (reference sequence). The ends lost 3 bases at V and 4 bases at J; junction bases unmatched: 12. CDR3: CAWRRHRDRGSYEQYF. The DNA for the CDR3 is TGTGCCTGGAGGAGACACCGGGACAGGGGATCGTACGAGCAGTACTTC.

V is TRBV4-1 and J is TRBJ1-4, with D possibly TRBD1 on 6 matching bases. V lost 2 bases and J 13 bases, leaving 17 bases between the germline ends. CDR1 and CDR2 (germline): MGHRA, YSYEKL. The CDR3 consists of 14 residues. This chain's CDR3 is CASSQTLTGGGLFF. The CDR3 DNA sequence: TGCGCCAGCAGCCAAACTCTAACCGGAGGGGGACTGTTTTTT.

The rearrangement uses TRBV12-3 or TRBV12-4 and TRBJ1-5; D gene unclear. The CDR3 has 15 residues. Trimming took off 4 bases at V and 2 bases at J, with 12 bases between the two ends. CDR3: CASSWSIRRNQPQHF. As DNA, the CDR3 is TGTGCCAGCAGTTGGTCCATCCGGCGCAATCAGCCCCAGCATTTT.